The 11 T cell receptor delta chains reported below all come from one sample, sequenced in a study of gamma-delta chains in newborns, infants, children. TCRdb re-called clones from the reads via CATT. The table lists over 2,500 delta-chain clones, around half of them singletons. Specimen: blood. These receptors were obtained from a child who received the measles vaccine.

By proportion, this clone is medium-sized. The chain combines TRDV1 with TRDJ2, with 12 bases matching TRDD3. This CDR3 is 20 amino acids long. The V gene end was trimmed by 0 bases and the J gene end by 1 base; junction bases not matched to a gene: 9. From germline, CDR1 is TSWWSYY and CDR2 QGS. Here the CDR3 reads CALGELPLGDTRGLTAQLFF. The CDR3 bases are TGTGCTCTTGGGGAACTTCCCCTGGGGGATACGCGGGGTTTGACAGCACAACTCTTCTTT.

Points on this clone: A much larger clonotype is one base distant, so this may be a read error. The V call is TRDV2, the J call TRDJ2; 8 nucleotides agree with TRDD3. Germline CDR1 GEAIGNYY, CDR2 EKD. This CDR3 spans 17 amino acids. Trimming took 1 base from V and 6 from J; bases not matched to a gene: 12. The CDR3 protein is CACDTLTVGYGAAQLFF. Here the CDR3 DNA reads TGTGCCTGTGACACTCTTACTGTGGGATACGGAGCAGCACAACTCTTCTTT.

Within the sample, this clone is large. The chain links TRDV2 to TRDJ3; TRDD3 aligns across 9 bases. The trim removed 0 bases at V and 0 bases at J, leaving 5 bases unmatched. This CDR3 contains 19 residues. In germline, CDR1 is GEAIGNYY, CDR2 EKD. The CDR3 here is CACDTLLGETSWDTRQMFF. As DNA, the CDR3 is TGTGCCTGTGACACCTTACTGGGGGAAACCTCCTGGGACACCCGACAGATGTTTTTC.

Notes on this clone: Since a much larger clone is just one base distant, this may be a read error. Other DNA sequences of this sample code for an identical CDR3. The rearrangement links TRDV2 to TRDJ1; TRDD3 aligns across 11 bases. Germline V gives CDR1 GEAIGNYY, CDR2 EKD. This CDR3 has 20 amino acids. With 0 bases clipped from V and 0 bases from J, the junction kept 14 bases outside the gene matches. CDR3: CACDTMSTGGYALYTDKLIF. The CDR3, as DNA: TGTGCCTGTGACACCATGAGTACTGGGGGATATGCCCTCTACACCGATAAACTCATCTTT.

In the case of this clone: A read error may be the cause here, since a much bigger clone is one base away. The V gene is TRAV29/DV5, the J gene TRDJ1, with 8 bases matching TRDD3. Germline values: CDR1 NSMFDY, CDR2 ISSIKDK. The V gene end was trimmed by 0 bases and the J gene end by 1 base; junction bases not matched to a gene: 23. The CDR3 totals 21 residues. CDR3 DNA: TGTGCAGCAAGCGTAGTAGTCGGGCCCGTACTGGGGGGGAGCCTCACCGATAAACTCATCTTT. Residues: CAASVVVGPVLGGSLTDKLIF. Filled out from reference TRAV29/DV5 and TRDJ1, the complete variable domain reads DQQVKQNSPSLSVQEGRISILNCDYTNSMFDYFLWYKKYPAEGPTFLISISSIKDKNEDGRFTVFLNKSAKHLSLHIVPSQPGDSAVYFCAASVVVGPVLGGSLTDKLIFGKGTRVTVEP.

The sample holds a few counts of this clone. V is TRDV2 and J is TRDJ1; 13 bases match TRDD3. Germline V lookup: CDR1 GEAIGNYY, CDR2 EKD. The CDR3 spans 22 residues. V dropped 3 bases and J dropped 0; count of bases not matched to a gene: 21. The CDR3 reads CACDSVLLGDTPALKDTDKLIF. The CDR3 DNA reads as TGTGCCTGTGACTCCGTATTACTGGGGGATACGCCCGCCCTTAAGGACACCGATAAACTCATCTTT.

This clone was counted a few times. Other DNA sequences from this sample encode an identical CDR3 as well. This chain links TRDV1 with TRDJ1, with 11 bases lining up with TRDD3. The CDR3 runs 20 residues. Unmatched junction bases numbered 17, after V lost 1 base and J lost 4 bases. Germline-derived CDR1 and CDR2 are TSWWSYY and QGS. In DNA, the CDR3 is TGTGCTCTTGGGGAACCCCCTTCGTTTGGGGGATACGGATTTAGCGATAAACTCATCTTT. It translates to CALGEPPSFGGYGFSDKLIF.

In its sample, this clone was seen a few times. The V gene is TRDV1, the J gene TRDJ1, with D possibly TRDD2 on 9 matching bases. The CDR3 is 21 residues long. Germline loops: CDR1 TSWWSYY, CDR2 QGS. V shed 2 bases and J shed 0 bases, with 28 bases lying between them. CDR3 in amino acids: CALGEYLPTVLGVPYTDKLIF. CDR3 DNA sequence: TGTGCTCTTGGGGAATACCTTCCTACCGTACTGGGGGTCCCCTACACCGATAAACTCATCTTT.

A word on this clone: This may stem from a read error, because a much larger clone lies one nucleotide away. V is TRAV29/DV5 and J is TRDJ1; 7 bases map to TRDD3. The germline V gene has CDR1 NSMFDY and CDR2 ISSIKDK. The CDR3 extends over 19 amino acids. V lost 1 base to trimming and J lost 0 bases; unmatched junction nucleotides: 18. The CDR3 spells CAASHLRPRIRRYTDKLIF. The CDR3 DNA is TGTGCAGCAAGCCACCTACGTCCGAGGATACGCCGATACACCGATAAACTCATCTTT.

This clone was picked up a small number of times. This rearrangement joins TRDV1 to TRDJ1; a weak D match, TRDD2 (6 bases). CDR1 and CDR2 from the germline V gene are TSWWSYY and QGS. The CDR3 spans 25 residues. V lost 0 bases and J 0 bases, leaving 38 bases between the germline ends. The CDR3 reads CALGELGTSFPRLGRSPRYTDKLIF. In DNA, the CDR3 is TGTGCTCTTGGGGAACTTGGTACTTCCTTCCCCCGGCTGGGTCGCTCTCCCCGTTACACCGATAAACTCATCTTT.

On this clone itself: Just one base apart from a much larger clone, this may be a read error. Within the sample, other DNA sequences also encode this same CDR3. V usage is TRDV2 and J usage is TRDJ3, with TRDD3 matching 9 bases. CDR3 size: 18 residues. Germline CDR1 and CDR2: GEAIGNYY and EKD. The chain's CDR3 is CACDTGGYSSWDTRQMFF. The CDR3 nucleotides read TGTGCCTGTGACACGGGGGGATACAGCTCCTGGGATACCCGACAGATGTTTTTC.